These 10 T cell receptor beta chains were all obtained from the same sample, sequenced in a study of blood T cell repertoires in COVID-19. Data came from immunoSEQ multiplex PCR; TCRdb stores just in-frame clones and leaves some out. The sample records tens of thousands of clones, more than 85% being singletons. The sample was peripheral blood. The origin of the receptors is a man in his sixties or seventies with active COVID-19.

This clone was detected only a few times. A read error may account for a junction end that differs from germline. The DNA of the CDR3 is TGTGCCAGCAGTGATAGAGGGGGACAGGGCCCCACTTTT. As protein: CASSDRGGQGPTF. V is TRBV6-4 and J is TRBJ1-5; TRBD1 matches at 9 bases. The CDR3 has 13 residues. Germline CDR1 MRHNA, CDR2 SNTAGT.

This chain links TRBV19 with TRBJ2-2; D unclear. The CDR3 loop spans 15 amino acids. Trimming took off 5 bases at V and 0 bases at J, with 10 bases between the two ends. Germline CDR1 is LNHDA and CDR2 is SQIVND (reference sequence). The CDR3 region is CASSLAATNTGELFF. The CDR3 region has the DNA TGTGCCAGTAGTTTGGCGGCCACGAACACCGGGGAGCTGTTTTTT.

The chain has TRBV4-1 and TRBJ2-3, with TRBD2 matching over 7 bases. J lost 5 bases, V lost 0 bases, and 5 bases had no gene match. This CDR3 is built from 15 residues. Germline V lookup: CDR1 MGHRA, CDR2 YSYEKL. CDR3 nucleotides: TGCGCCAGCAGCCAAGATGGGGCTAGCGGAGATACGCAGTATTTT. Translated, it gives CASSQDGASGDTQYF.

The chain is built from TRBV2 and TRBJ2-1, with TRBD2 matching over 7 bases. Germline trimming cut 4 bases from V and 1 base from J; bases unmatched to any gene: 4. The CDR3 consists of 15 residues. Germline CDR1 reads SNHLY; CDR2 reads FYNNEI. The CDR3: CASSGYGGSYNEQFF. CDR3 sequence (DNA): TGTGCCAGCAGTGGCTACGGGGGGTCCTACAATGAGCAGTTCTTC.

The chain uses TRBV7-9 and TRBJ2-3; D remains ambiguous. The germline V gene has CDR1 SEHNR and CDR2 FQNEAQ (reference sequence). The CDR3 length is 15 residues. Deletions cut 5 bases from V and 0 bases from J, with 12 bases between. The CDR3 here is CASSPTVQSTDTQYF. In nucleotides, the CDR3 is TGTGCCAGCAGCCCCACGGTGCAAAGCACAGATACGCAGTATTTT.

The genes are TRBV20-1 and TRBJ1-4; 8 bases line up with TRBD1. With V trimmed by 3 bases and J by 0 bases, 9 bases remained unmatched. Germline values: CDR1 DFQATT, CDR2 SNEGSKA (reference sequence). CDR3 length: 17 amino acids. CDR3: CSASAGTGVATNEKLFF. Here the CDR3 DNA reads TGCAGTGCTAGTGCCGGGACAGGAGTTGCAACTAATGAAAAACTGTTTTTT.

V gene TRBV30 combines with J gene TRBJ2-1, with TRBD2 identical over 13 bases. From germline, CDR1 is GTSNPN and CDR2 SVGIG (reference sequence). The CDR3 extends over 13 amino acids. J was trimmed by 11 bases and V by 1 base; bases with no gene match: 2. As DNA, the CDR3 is TGTGCCTGGAGTGGACTAGCGGGAGGTAAGCAGTTCTTC. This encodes CAWSGLAGGKQFF.

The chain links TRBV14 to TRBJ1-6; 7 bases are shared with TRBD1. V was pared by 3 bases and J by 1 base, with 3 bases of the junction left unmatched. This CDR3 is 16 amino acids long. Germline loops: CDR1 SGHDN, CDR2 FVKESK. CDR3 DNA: TGTGCCAGCAGCCAGACAGGGTTGTCCTATAATTCACCCCTCCACTTT. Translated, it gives CASSQTGLSYNSPLHF.

CDR3 protein: CSVARGRETQYF. The CDR3 coding sequence is TGCAGCGTTGCCCGGGGGAGAGAGACCCAGTACTTC. The J gene is TRBJ2-5, the V gene TRBV29-1; D perhaps matches TRBD2 (6 bases). V dropped 4 bases and J dropped 4 bases, with 10 bases sitting between them. Germline values: CDR1 SQVTM, CDR2 ANQGSEA. This CDR3 is built from 12 residues.

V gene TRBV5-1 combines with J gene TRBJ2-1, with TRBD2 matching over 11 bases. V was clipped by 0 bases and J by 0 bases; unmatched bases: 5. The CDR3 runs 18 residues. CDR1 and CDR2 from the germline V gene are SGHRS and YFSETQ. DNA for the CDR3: TGCGCCAGCAGCTTGGAGGGACTAGCGGTTAGCTCCTACAATGAGCAGTTCTTC. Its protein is CASSLEGLAVSSYNEQFF.